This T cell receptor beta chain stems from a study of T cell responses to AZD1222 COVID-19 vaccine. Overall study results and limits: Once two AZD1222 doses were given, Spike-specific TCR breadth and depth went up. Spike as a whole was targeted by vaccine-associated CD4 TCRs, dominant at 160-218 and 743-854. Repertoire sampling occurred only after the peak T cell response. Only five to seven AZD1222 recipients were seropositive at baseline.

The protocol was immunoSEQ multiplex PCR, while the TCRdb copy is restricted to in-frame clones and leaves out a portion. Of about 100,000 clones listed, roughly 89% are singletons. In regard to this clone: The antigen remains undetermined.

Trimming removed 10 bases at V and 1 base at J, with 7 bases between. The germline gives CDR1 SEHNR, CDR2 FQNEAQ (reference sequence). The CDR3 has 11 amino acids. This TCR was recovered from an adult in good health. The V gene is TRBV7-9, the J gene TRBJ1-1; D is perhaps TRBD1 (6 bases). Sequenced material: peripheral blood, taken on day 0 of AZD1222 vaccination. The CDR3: CATDRNTEAFF. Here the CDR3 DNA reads TGTGCCACGGACAGGAACACTGAAGCTTTCTTT.